These 8 T cell receptor beta chains originate from one sample sequenced in a study of early T cells in non-severe SARS-CoV-2 infection. TCRdb re-analysed the 5' RACE reads in MiXCR, keeping a single row per CDR3 protein. The sample holds about 54,000 distinct CDR3 sequences, 6.6% seen once. Sample: whole blood, taken at baseline. These receptors all stem from an adult who was a healthcare worker with PCR-confirmed SARS-CoV-2 infection or an uninfected control (not recorded which).

This clonotype was counted between two and nine times. V and J are TRBV9 and TRBJ2-7, with 12 bases fitting TRBD1. With 4 bases clipped from V and 4 bases from J, the junction kept 6 bases outside the gene matches. The length of the CDR3 is 15 residues. Per germline, CDR1 SGDLS and CDR2 YYNGEE. CDR3 nucleotides: TGTGCCAGCAGCCTAGGGACAGGGGGCGGGTACGAGCAGTACTTC. Translation gives CASSLGTGGGYEQYF.

This clonotype was observed many times. V gene TRBV20-1 combines with J gene TRBJ1-1; D is undetermined. Germline V lookup: CDR1 DFQATT, CDR2 SNEGSKA (reference sequence). V gave up 7 bases and J gave up 1 base, with 13 bases separating them. This CDR3 contains 13 residues. The DNA for the CDR3 is TGCAGTGTCGTTGTGCCTCGGAACACTGAAGCTTTCTTT. Translated: CSVVVPRNTEAFF.

This clonotype was detected a few times. The chain couples TRBV27 to TRBJ2-1, with D uncertain. Germline V gene lookup returns CDR1 MNHEY and CDR2 SMNVEV (reference sequence). V was trimmed by 5 bases and J by 4 bases, leaving 15 bases between them. The CDR3 runs 15 residues. The DNA for the CDR3 is TGTGCCAGCAGTCAATCCGGACCCCTATACAATGAGCAGTTCTTC. It translates to CASSQSGPLYNEQFF.

V is TRBV28 and J is TRBJ2-1, with 8 bases that match TRBD1. Trimming removed 6 bases from V and 10 bases from J; junction bases left unmatched: 17. Germline CDR1 and CDR2: MDHEN and SYDVKM. The CDR3 extends over 16 amino acids. CDR3 bases: TGTGCCAGCAGCTTAAAACGGGACAGGATAAGTAGGGAGCAGTTCTTC. It yields the protein CASSLKRDRISREQFF.

CDR3 DNA sequence: TGCGCCAGCAGCCAAGATCTCGCGACAGATACGCAGTATTTT. Protein product: CASSQDLATDTQYF. This chain uses TRBV4-3 with TRBJ2-3; D gene unclear. V was shortened by 0 bases and J by 3 bases, with 7 bases between the two germline ends. The CDR3 extends over 14 amino acids. Looked up from germline, CDR1 is LGHNA and CDR2 is YSLEER.

Only a few counts were recorded for this clonotype. V is TRBV20-1 and J is TRBJ2-1; D gene unclear. The V end was cut by 3 bases, the J end by 8 bases, with 11 bases between. In germline, CDR1 is DFQATT, CDR2 SNEGSKA (reference sequence). The CDR3 has 12 residues. The CDR3 bases are TGCAGTGCTAGGGTCATGACCCATGAGCAGTTCTTC. Translated, it gives CSARVMTHEQFF.

This clonotype was found a few times. The V call is TRBV24-1, the J call TRBJ2-1; D may be TRBD2 (6 bases). The V gene lost 3 bases and the J gene lost 6 bases, with 14 bases spanning the gap. CDR1 is KGHDR, CDR2 SFDVKD, per germline. The CDR3 runs to 15 residues. CDR3 DNA sequence: TGTGCCACCAGTGATCCCCGGGACTTTAGCAATGAGCAGTTCTTC. Translation gives CATSDPRDFSNEQFF.

Note on this clonotype: Sequence at one end of the junction differs from germline and may be a read error. The chain joins TRBV7-2 to TRBJ2-1; D is possibly TRBD1 or TRBD2 (6 bases each). The germline CDR1 and CDR2 sequences are SGHTA and FQGNSA. The CDR3 sequence is 16 residues long. The CDR3 DNA follows: TGTGCCAGCAGCCCGCCGGGGGCCTTACACACGAATGAACAGTTCTTC. Translated: CASSPPGALHTNEQFF.